This T cell receptor beta chain originates from a study of cytomegalovirus exposure and HLA in healthy donors. Study outcomes and limitations: Confirmation was obtained in vitro that a few CMV-associated chains are specific for CMV antigens. A later analysis linked a missense DCLRE1C variant to TCR beta V- and J-gene trimming.

PCR used 60 Vbeta primers and 13 Jbeta primers. Only in-frame clones appear in the TCRdb table, and some are missing; sequencing was by immunoSEQ multiplex PCR. The sample comprises approximately 150,000 clones, roughly two thirds of which are singletons, and 5% to 5.5% rests with the top ten. As concerns this clone: Antigen specificity is unknown.

CDR3 length equals 15 residues. Per the germline V gene, CDR1 is LGHNA and CDR2 is YNFKEQ. Trimming removed 1 base from V and 0 bases from J, with 4 bases in between. Source material: PBMCs. The chain recombines TRBV4-2 with TRBJ2-6, with D hard to call. The sequence was obtained from a woman aged 18-30 years in good health and CMV-seropositive. The CDR3 bases are TGTGCCAGCAGCCAAGTAAACTCTGGGGCCAACGTCCTGACTTTC. Translated: CASSQVNSGANVLTF.